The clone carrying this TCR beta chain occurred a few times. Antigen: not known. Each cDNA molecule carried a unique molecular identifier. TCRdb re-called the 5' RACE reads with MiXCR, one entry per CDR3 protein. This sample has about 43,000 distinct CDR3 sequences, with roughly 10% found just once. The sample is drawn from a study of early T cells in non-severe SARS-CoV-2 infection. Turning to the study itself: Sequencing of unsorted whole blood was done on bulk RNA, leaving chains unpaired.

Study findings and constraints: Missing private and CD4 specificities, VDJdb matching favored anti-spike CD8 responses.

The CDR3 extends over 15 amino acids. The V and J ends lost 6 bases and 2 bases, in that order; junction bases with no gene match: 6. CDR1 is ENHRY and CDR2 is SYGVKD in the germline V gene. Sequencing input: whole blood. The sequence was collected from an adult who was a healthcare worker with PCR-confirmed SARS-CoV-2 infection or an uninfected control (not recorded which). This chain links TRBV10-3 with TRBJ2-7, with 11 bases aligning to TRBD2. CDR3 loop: CAIRQTSGAAYEQYF. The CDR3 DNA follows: TGTGCCATCAGGCAGACTAGCGGGGCCGCCTACGAGCAGTACTTC.